The next 25 T cell receptor beta chains were all read from a single sample in a study of prognosis after radiotherapy for stage I lung cancer. Two rounds of multiplex PCR amplified TCR beta CDR3 from genomic DNA. Primers were specific to each TRBV and TRBJ gene in first-round PCR. TCRdb fed the multiplex PCR reads into MiXCR, producing one record per CDR3 protein. The sample records around 13,000 distinct CDR3 sequences, approximately 30% being singletons. The sequencing here drew on PBMCs, taken before or after stereotactic body radiation therapy (not recorded which). The receptor source for this set is a donor older than 45 with non-small cell lung cancer.

At least ten counts were recorded for this clonotype. This rearrangement joins TRBV9 to TRBJ1-3; unclear D gene. There are 18 residues in the CDR3. Germline V gives CDR1 SGDLS, CDR2 YYNGEE. Between the trimmed V and J ends, which lost 4 bases and 0 bases, there was a span of 20 bases. The CDR3 bases are TGTGCCAGCAGCCCTTACCCCCCGGACGTTAGCTCTGGAAACACCATATATTTT. This sequence encodes CASSPYPPDVSSGNTIYF.

DNA for the CDR3: TGTGCCAGAAGTAGCCCGCCGGACAGGGTGTACCAAGAGACCCAGTACTTC. Protein: CARSSPPDRVYQETQYF. The chain carries TRBV6-1 and TRBJ2-5, with TRBD1 matching 8 bases. The germline V gene encodes CDR1 MNHNS and CDR2 SASEGT. J was trimmed by 0 bases and V by 9 bases; bases with no gene match: 15. CDR3 size: 17 residues.

This clonotype showed up many times. The chain recombines TRBV5-6 with TRBJ2-5; D unclear. CDR1 SGHDT and CDR2 YYEEEE come from the germline V gene. Deletions cut 0 bases from V and 3 bases from J, with 15 bases between. The CDR3 has 16 amino acids. CDR3 nucleotides: TGTGCCAGCAGCTTGGCGGGCGGCGGATCGGAAGAGACCCAGTACTTC. Encoded protein: CASSLAGGGSEETQYF.

Notes on this clonotype: Relative to the germline gene, one junction end is altered; a read error may explain this. V usage is TRBV7-2 and J usage is TRBJ2-5; D remains unclear. Germline-derived CDR1 and CDR2 are SGHTA and FQGNSA. This CDR3 is built from 15 residues. The CDR3 DNA reads TGTGTCAGCAGCAGCAGGCCCGAACCCCAAGAGACACAGTACTTC. Protein sequence: CVSSSRPEPQETQYF.

For this clonotype: A single base is all that separates this from a far larger clone, so a read error is likely. The J gene is TRBJ2-5, the V gene TRBV6-2 or TRBV6-3; a weak D match, TRBD2 (6 bases). V lost 8 bases to trimming and J lost 5 bases, with 18 bases between them. Germline loops: CDR1 MNHEY, CDR2 SVGEGT. CDR3 length: 14 residues. The CDR3 region is CASGTPGTPETQYF. In DNA, the CDR3 is TGTGCCAGCGGGACCCCAGGGACTCCGGAGACCCAGTACTTC.

In regard to this clonotype: A far bigger clonotype differs at one base, so this is likely a read error. The chain joins TRBV6-1 to TRBJ2-7; D remains ambiguous. Trimming stripped 5 bases from V and 7 bases from J, with 12 bases between. CDR3 length: 12 amino acids. Germline CDR1 is MNHNS and CDR2 is SASEGT. The CDR3 sequence: CASSRAHDEQYF. DNA of the CDR3: TGTGCCAGCAGTCGGGCCCATGATGAGCAGTACTTC.

This clonotype was counted at least ten times. The J gene is TRBJ1-2, the V gene TRBV25-1; D is possibly TRBD1 (6 bases). The CDR3 covers 13 residues. The germline gives CDR1 MGHDK, CDR2 SYGVNS. Trimming took 10 bases from V and 8 from J, leaving 20 bases between them. CDR3: CAIRSTGIMGYTF. The DNA of the CDR3 is TGTGCCATCAGAAGTACAGGGATAATGGGCTACACCTTC.

The table lists this clonotype with many counts. The J gene is TRBJ2-1, the V gene TRBV14, with 9 bases aligning to TRBD1. This CDR3 contains 16 residues. Germline V gene sequence: CDR1 SGHDN, CDR2 FVKESK. J was trimmed by 4 bases and V by 0 bases; bases with no gene match: 4. The chain's CDR3 is CASSQELGQGYNEQFF. The CDR3 DNA sequence: TGTGCCAGCAGCCAAGAACTGGGACAGGGTTACAATGAGCAGTTCTTC.

This clonotype was seen repeatedly, ten times or more. The chain employs TRBV3-1 and TRBJ1-1; a weak D match, TRBD1 (5 bases). Germline V gene data show CDR1 as LGHDT and CDR2 as YNNKEL (reference sequence). The CDR3 contains 13 residues. Trimming removed 1 base at V and 6 bases at J, with 9 bases between. CDR3 coding DNA: TGTGCCAGCAGCCAAGTGGGGGGGGCTGAAGCTTTCTTT. It codes for CASSQVGGAEAFF.

This clonotype showed up many times. The V gene is TRBV30, the J gene TRBJ2-3; D perhaps matches TRBD2 (7 bases). Germline V gives CDR1 GTSNPN, CDR2 SVGIG (reference sequence). Trimming removed 0 bases at V and 3 bases at J, with 13 bases between. The CDR3 is made up of 15 amino acids. CDR3 nucleotide sequence: TGTGCCTGGAGTGTAGGGGGGGCTTGGACAGATACGCAGTATTTT. Protein product: CAWSVGGAWTDTQYF.

This clonotype is classed as medium-sized. The chain combines TRBV27 with TRBJ2-2; perhaps TRBD1 as D (5 bases). Trimming took 8 bases from V and 5 from J, leaving 12 bases between them. Germline V gene data show CDR1 as MNHEY and CDR2 as SMNVEV (reference sequence). CDR3 length: 13 amino acids. The CDR3 DNA follows: TGTGCCAGCGGGGCCGGATCGACCGGGGAGCTGTTTTTT. Its translation is CASGAGSTGELFF.

This clonotype was observed many times. The V gene is TRBV14, the J gene TRBJ2-1; 7 nucleotides agree with TRBD2. The ends lost 8 bases at V and 8 bases at J; junction bases unmatched: 6. The germline CDR1 and CDR2 sequences are SGHDN and FVKESK. This CDR3 contains 12 residues. The CDR3 DNA reads TGTGCCAGCGGGCGGGAGTTCTATGAGCAGTTCTTC. Residues: CASGREFYEQFF. Filled out from reference TRBV14 and TRBJ2-1, the complete variable domain reads EAGVTQFPSHSVIEKGQTVTLRCDPISGHDNLYWYRRVMGKEIKFLLHFVKESKQDESGMPNNRFLAERTGGTYSTLKVQPAELEDSGVYFCASGREFYEQFFGPGTRLTVL.

In its sample, this clonotype was seen a few times. With a much larger clone just one base away, this may be a read error. This chain joins TRBV5-1 and TRBJ2-5, with 7 bases aligning to TRBD1. The germline CDR1 and CDR2 sequences are SGHRS and YFSETQ. This CDR3 contains 14 residues. Written as DNA, the CDR3 is TGCGCCGGCAGCCCTACAGGGGACCAAGAGACCCAGTACTTC. Its protein is CAGSPTGDQETQYF.

Points on this clonotype: Sequence at one end of the junction differs from germline and may be a read error. This rearrangement joins TRBV2 to TRBJ2-6; 7 bases align to TRBD1. This CDR3 comprises 18 residues. Germline lookup yields CDR1 SNHLY and CDR2 FYNNEI. As DNA, the CDR3 is TGTGCCAGCAGTATAACAGGGGCGCTGGGGTTTGGGGCCAACGCCCTGACTTTC. Its translation: CASSITGALGFGANALTF.

This clonotype occurred many times. V gene TRBV3-1 combines with J gene TRBJ2-7; the match to TRBD2 covers 7 bases. Trimming at V came to 1 base and at J to 6 bases, leaving 18 bases not matched to a gene. This CDR3 has 18 amino acids. Germline V gene sequence: CDR1 LGHDT, CDR2 YNNKEL (reference sequence). CDR3 loop: CASSQVLTFSGFPGEQYF. The CDR3 bases are TGTGCCAGCAGCCAAGTTCTGACCTTTAGCGGGTTCCCCGGCGAGCAGTACTTC.

This clonotype has at least ten counts. The rearrangement links TRBV14 to TRBJ2-5; unclear D gene. V was shortened by 3 bases and J by 1 base, with 3 bases between the two germline ends. The V gene's germline CDR1 is SGHDN and CDR2 FVKESK. CDR3 size: 12 residues. CDR3 DNA: TGTGCCAGCAGCCATCCCCAAGAGACCCAGTACTTC. It specifies CASSHPQETQYF.

Concerning this clonotype itself: A much larger clone sits a single nucleotide away, making a read error possible. This chain connects TRBV6-8 to TRBJ1-1; no firm D call. This CDR3 spans 16 amino acids. Germline CDR1 MNHGY, CDR2 SAAAGT. The CDR3: CASSRPWTRPNTVAFF. The CDR3, as DNA: TGTGCCAGCAGTAGGCCTTGGACGCGGCCGAACACTGTAGCTTTCTTT.

This clonotype was counted many times. The CDR3 loop reads CASSFRQLLISNQPQHF. The CDR3 DNA is TGTGCCAGCAGTTTTCGGCAATTGCTAATTAGCAATCAGCCCCAGCATTTT. J is TRBJ1-5 and V is TRBV28; the D is unclear. Germline CDR1 MDHEN, CDR2 SYDVKM. V was cut by 3 bases and J by 0 bases, with 15 bases left in between. This CDR3 comprises 17 residues.

This chain joins TRBV12-3 or TRBV12-4 and TRBJ2-2; TRBD2 aligns across 13 bases. This CDR3 region has 14 residues. The V gene end was trimmed by 5 bases and the J gene end by 6 bases; junction bases not matched to a gene: 0. Here the CDR3 DNA reads TGTGCCAGCAGTGGGACTAGCGGGGCCGGGGAGCTGTTTTTT. Translating gives CASSGTSGAGELFF.

This clonotype was observed many times. The rearrangement links TRBV7-2 to TRBJ2-1, with 7 nucleotides matching TRBD2. The CDR3 is 15 amino acids. CDR1 is SGHTA, CDR2 FQGNSA, per germline. V gave up 1 base and J gave up 2 bases; unmatched junction bases: 2. The CDR3 sequence: CASSLGRGAYNEQFF. DNA for the CDR3: TGTGCCAGCAGCTTAGGACGGGGGGCCTACAATGAGCAGTTCTTC. Using reference TRBV7-2 and TRBJ2-1 for the parts outside the CDR3, the full variable domain is GAGVSQSPSNKVTEKGKDVELRCDPISGHTALYWYRQSLGQGLEFLIYFQGNSAPDKSGLPSDRFSAERTGGSVSTLTIQRTQQEDSAVYLCASSLGRGAYNEQFFGPGTRLTVL.

As for this clonotype: An end of the junction differs from the germline gene, which may be a read error. The chain uses TRBV6-1 and TRBJ1-5, with a possible D match to TRBD1 (5 bases). This CDR3 has 15 residues. CDR1 is MNHNS, CDR2 SASEGT, per germline. The CDR3 DNA follows: TGTGACAGCAGTGAACGGGGGGGAAGCAATAAGCCCCAGCATTTT. It encodes CDSSERGGSNKPQHF.

This chain links TRBV7-9 with TRBJ2-3, with 7 bases lining up with TRBD2. This CDR3 contains 17 residues. Germline CDR1 is SEHNR and CDR2 is FQNEAQ (reference sequence). Trimming removed 8 bases from V and 4 bases from J; junction bases left unmatched: 18. The CDR3, as DNA: TGTGCCAGCCGCACGACGAGCGGGGCCTTAACGGCAGATACGCAGTATTTT. Amino acids: CASRTTSGALTADTQYF.

Of note for this clonotype: This likely traces to a read error, being one base from a far larger clone. The chain combines TRBV11-1 with TRBJ2-1; 7 nucleotides line up with TRBD2. Germline assignment: CDR1 SGHAT and CDR2 FQDESV (reference sequence). The CDR3 contains 14 residues. J gave up 5 bases and V 6 bases, and 7 bases lay outside the gene matches. CDR3 protein: CASSDWGGHNEQFF. DNA of the CDR3: TGTGCCAGCAGTGACTGGGGAGGGCACAATGAGCAGTTCTTC.

This clonotype was recorded at least ten times. The chain uses TRBV12-3 or TRBV12-4 and TRBJ2-4; TRBD2 is a possible D gene (6 bases). The CDR3 is 13 amino acids. The V gene lost 5 bases and the J gene lost 11 bases, with 16 bases spanning the gap. CDR3 nucleotides: TGTGCCAGCAGTCCCCGACGCGCGGGGTTTCAGTACTTC. It specifies CASSPRRAGFQYF.

This clonotype was detected ten times or more. The CDR3 DNA follows: TGTGCCAGCAGCTTAATTTGGACAGGGGCTAATGAAAAACTGTTTTTT. This gives the protein CASSLIWTGANEKLFF. This chain joins TRBV5-7 and TRBJ1-4; 9 bases map to TRBD1. TRBV5-7 is placed among ORFs of uncertain function. With V trimmed by 2 bases and J by 3 bases, 5 bases remained unmatched. The CDR3 loop spans 16 amino acids.